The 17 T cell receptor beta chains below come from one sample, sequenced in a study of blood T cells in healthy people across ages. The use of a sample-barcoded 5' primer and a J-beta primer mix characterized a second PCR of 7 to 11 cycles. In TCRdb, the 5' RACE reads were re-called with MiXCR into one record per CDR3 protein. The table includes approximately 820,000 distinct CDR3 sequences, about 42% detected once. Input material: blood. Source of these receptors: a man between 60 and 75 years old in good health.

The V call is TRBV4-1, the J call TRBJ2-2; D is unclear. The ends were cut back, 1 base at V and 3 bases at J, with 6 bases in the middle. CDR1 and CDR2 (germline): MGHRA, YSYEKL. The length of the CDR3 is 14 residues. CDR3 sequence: CASSQGGYTGELFF. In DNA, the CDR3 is TGCGCCAGCAGCCAAGGTGGATACACCGGGGAGCTGTTTTTT.

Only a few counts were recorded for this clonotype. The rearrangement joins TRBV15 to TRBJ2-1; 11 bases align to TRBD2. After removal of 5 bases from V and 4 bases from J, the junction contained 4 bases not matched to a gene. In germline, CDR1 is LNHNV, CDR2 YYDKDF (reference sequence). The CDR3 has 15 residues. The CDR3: CATSGGTSGYNEQFF. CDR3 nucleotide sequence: TGTGCCACCAGCGGCGGGACTAGCGGATACAATGAGCAGTTCTTC.

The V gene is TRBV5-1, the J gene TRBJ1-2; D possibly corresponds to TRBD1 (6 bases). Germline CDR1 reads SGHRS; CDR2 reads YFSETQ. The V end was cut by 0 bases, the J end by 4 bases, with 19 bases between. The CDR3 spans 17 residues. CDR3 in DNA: TGCGCCAGCAGCTTGGATGGGACACGGATCTCTCTCTATGGCTACACCTTC. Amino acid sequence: CASSLDGTRISLYGYTF.

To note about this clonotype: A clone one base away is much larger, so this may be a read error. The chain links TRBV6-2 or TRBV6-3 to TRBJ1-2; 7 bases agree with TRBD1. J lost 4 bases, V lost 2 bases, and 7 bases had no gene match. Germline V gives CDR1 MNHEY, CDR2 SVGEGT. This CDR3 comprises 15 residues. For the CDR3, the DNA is TGTGCCAGCAGTTACGGGGACAGTTCGGTCTATGGCTACACCTTC. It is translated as CASSYGDSSVYGYTF.

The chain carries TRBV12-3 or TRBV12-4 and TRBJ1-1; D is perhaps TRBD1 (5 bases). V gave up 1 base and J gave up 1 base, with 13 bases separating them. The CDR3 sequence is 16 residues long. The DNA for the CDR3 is TGTGCCAGCAGTTTAGAAACCGCAGGGACGAACACTGAAGCTTTCTTT. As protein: CASSLETAGTNTEAFF.

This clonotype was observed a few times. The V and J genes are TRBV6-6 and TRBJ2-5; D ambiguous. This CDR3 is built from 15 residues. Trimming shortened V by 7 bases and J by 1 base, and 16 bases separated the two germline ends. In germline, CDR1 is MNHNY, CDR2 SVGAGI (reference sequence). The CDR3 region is CASISGISVQETQYF. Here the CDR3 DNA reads TGTGCCAGCATCTCCGGTATTTCGGTCCAAGAGACCCAGTACTTC.

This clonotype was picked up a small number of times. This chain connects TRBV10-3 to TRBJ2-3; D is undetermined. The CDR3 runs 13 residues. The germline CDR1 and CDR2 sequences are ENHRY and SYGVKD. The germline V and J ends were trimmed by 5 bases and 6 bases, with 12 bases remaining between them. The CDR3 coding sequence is TGTGCCATCAGTTTTCGTCTTGCCGATACGCAGTATTTT. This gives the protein CAISFRLADTQYF.

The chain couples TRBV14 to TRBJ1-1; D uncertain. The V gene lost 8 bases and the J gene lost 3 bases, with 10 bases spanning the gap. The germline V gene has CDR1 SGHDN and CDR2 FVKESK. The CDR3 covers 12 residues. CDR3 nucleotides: TGTGCCAGCGGACGGAGATACACTGAAGCTTTCTTT. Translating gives CASGRRYTEAFF.

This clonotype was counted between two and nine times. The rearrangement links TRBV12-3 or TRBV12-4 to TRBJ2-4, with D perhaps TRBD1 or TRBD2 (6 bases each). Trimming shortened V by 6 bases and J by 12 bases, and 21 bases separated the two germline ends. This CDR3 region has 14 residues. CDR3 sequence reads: CASRVGPGAASQYF. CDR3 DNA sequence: TGTGCCAGCAGAGTGGGACCGGGGGCGGCTTCTCAGTACTTC.

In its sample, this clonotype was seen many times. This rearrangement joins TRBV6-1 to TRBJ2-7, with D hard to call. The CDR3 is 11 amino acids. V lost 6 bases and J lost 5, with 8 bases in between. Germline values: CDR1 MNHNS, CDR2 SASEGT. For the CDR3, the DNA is TGTGCCAGCAGGGATATAAACGAGCAGTACTTC. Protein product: CASRDINEQYF.

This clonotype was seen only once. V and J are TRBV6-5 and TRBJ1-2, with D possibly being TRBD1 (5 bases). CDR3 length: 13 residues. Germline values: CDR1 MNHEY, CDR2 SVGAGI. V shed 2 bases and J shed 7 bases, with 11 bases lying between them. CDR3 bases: TGTGCCAGCAGTTACGGGGGGACTGTTGGCTACACCTTC. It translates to CASSYGGTVGYTF.

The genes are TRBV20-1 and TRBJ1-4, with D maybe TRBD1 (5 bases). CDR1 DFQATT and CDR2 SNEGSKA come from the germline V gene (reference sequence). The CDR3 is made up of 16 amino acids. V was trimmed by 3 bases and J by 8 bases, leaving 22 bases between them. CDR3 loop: CSARNPSNRQMEKLFF. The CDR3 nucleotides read TGCAGTGCTAGGAATCCCTCGAACAGGCAGATGGAAAAACTGTTTTTT.

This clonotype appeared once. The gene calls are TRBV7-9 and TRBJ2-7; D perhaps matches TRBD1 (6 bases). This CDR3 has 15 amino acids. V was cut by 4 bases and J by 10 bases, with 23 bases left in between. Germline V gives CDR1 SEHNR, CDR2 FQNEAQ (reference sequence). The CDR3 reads CASSSPGTWGRPQYF. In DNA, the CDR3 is TGTGCCAGCAGCTCTCCCGGGACATGGGGAAGGCCTCAGTACTTC.

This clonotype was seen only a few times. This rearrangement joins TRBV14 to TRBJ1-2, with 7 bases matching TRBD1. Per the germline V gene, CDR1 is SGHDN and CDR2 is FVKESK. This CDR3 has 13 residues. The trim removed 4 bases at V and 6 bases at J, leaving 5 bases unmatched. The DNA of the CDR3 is TGTGCCAGCAGCCCTGGGACAGAACATGGCTACACCTTC. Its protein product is CASSPGTEHGYTF.

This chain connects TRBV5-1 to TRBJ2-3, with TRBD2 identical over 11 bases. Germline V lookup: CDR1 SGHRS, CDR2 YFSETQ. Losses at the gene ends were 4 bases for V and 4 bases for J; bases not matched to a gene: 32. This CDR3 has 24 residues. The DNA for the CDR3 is TGCGCCAGCAGCACCGATGTGGATAACGCTAGCGGGGGGCTCCGAGGCCGAGGCCCAGATACGCAGTATTTT. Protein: CASSTDVDNASGGLRGRGPDTQYF.

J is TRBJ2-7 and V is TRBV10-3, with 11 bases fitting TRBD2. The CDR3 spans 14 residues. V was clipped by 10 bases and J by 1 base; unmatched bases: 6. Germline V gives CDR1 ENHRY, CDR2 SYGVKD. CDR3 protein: CASKTSGGSYEQYF. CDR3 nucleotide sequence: TGTGCCAGCAAAACTAGCGGGGGTTCCTACGAGCAGTACTTC.

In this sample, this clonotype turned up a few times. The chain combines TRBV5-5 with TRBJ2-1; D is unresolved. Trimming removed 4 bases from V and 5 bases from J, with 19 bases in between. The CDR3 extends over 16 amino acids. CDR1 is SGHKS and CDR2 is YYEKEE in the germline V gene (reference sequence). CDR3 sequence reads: CASSATQTMTDNEQFF. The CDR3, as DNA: TGTGCCAGCAGCGCCACCCAGACAATGACTGACAATGAGCAGTTCTTC.